The 29 T cell receptor beta chains reported below all come from one sample, sequenced in a study of shared clonotypes between healthy human individuals. The assay was immunoSEQ multiplex PCR, and TCRdb's table has in-frame clones only and misses some. The repertoire holds hundreds of thousands of clones, about 96% seen once, with 0.06% in the top ten. Sequencing used naive CD4+ T cells sorted from blood. The subset: CD45RA+ positively selected. The receptors derive from a woman aged 30 to 39 in good health.

CDR3: CAWSVGSNTEAFF. The CDR3, as DNA: TGTGCCTGGAGTGTAGGCAGCAACACTGAAGCTTTCTTT. The V and J genes are TRBV30 and TRBJ1-1; D is unclear. V lost 0 bases to trimming and J lost 2 bases, with 7 bases between them. The CDR3 loop spans 13 amino acids. From germline, CDR1 is GTSNPN and CDR2 SVGIG (reference sequence).

V usage is TRBV7-6 and J usage is TRBJ2-3; D gene uncertain. In germline, CDR1 is SGHVS, CDR2 FNYEAQ. Between the trimmed V and J ends, which lost 4 bases and 6 bases, there was a span of 5 bases. The CDR3 length is 11 residues. CDR3 loop: CASSSRDTQYF. As DNA, the CDR3 is TGTGCCAGCAGCTCCAGGGATACGCAGTATTTT.

V and J are TRBV9 and TRBJ1-2, with a weak D call TRBD1 (5 bases). The CDR3 extends over 15 amino acids. Trimming took off 3 bases at V and 5 bases at J, with 17 bases between the two ends. Germline assignment: CDR1 SGDLS and CDR2 YYNGEE. This CDR3 is CASSGYRDPGYGYTF. CDR3 nucleotides: TGTGCCAGCAGCGGATACCGGGACCCTGGTTATGGCTACACCTTC. The full variable domain, its missing parts supplied by reference TRBV9 and TRBJ1-2, is DSGVTQTPKHLITATGQRVTLRCSPRSGDLSVYWYQQSLDQGLQFLIQYYNGEERAKGNILERFSAQQFPDLHSELNLSSLELGDSALYFCASSGYRDPGYGYTFGSGTRLTVV.

In DNA, the CDR3 is TGTGCCAGCAGCTACGGACTAGCGGCTAGCACAGATACGCAGTATTTT. The encoded protein is CASSYGLAASTDTQYF. The chain recombines TRBV5-4 with TRBJ2-3, with TRBD2 matching 10 bases. Unmatched junction bases numbered 4, after V lost 3 bases and J lost 0 bases. CDR3 length: 16 amino acids. Germline CDR1 SGHNT, CDR2 YYREEE (reference sequence).

The gene calls are TRBV9 and TRBJ1-1, with a tentative D call TRBD1 (5 bases). This CDR3 has 19 amino acids. V lost 0 bases to trimming and J lost 2 bases, with 23 bases between them. Germline V gives CDR1 SGDLS, CDR2 YYNGEE. The CDR3 bases are TGTGCCAGCAGCGTAGAATTGTTGGGGGACGTGACGCTCAACACTGAAGCTTTCTTT. Its protein is CASSVELLGDVTLNTEAFF.

This chain joins TRBV28 and TRBJ2-7, with D possibly TRBD1 on 6 matching bases. The CDR3 is made up of 15 amino acids. CDR1 is MDHEN and CDR2 is SYDVKM in the germline V gene. The V end was cut by 6 bases, the J end by 3 bases, with 18 bases between. CDR3 sequence reads: CASSSGGGRSYEQYF. CDR3 in DNA: TGTGCCAGCAGCTCTGGTGGGGGCCGAAGCTACGAGCAGTACTTC.

This chain connects TRBV10-3 to TRBJ2-1; 9 bases fit TRBD2. Germline-derived CDR1 and CDR2 are ENHRY and SYGVKD. Unmatched junction bases numbered 3, after V lost 8 bases and J lost 4 bases. This CDR3 region has 13 residues. This CDR3 is CAIGLASYNEQFF. The CDR3 DNA sequence: TGTGCCATCGGACTAGCGAGTTACAATGAGCAGTTCTTC.

The CDR3, as DNA: TGCGCCAGCAGCCGTCTAAGGGTTGGATCGGCTGGGGCCAACGTCCTGACTTTC. It codes for CASSRLRVGSAGANVLTF. The chain carries TRBV5-1 and TRBJ2-6; no clear D. Germline V gene data show CDR1 as SGHRS and CDR2 as YFSETQ. CDR3 length equals 18 residues. With 4 bases removed from V and 2 bases from J, the gap between germline ends came to 19 bases. Together with reference TRBV5-1 and TRBJ2-6, the CDR3 gives the full variable domain: KAGVTQTPRYLIKTRGQQVTLSCSPISGHRSVSWYQQTPGQGLQFLFEYFSETQRNKGNFPGRFSGRQFSNSRSEMNVSTLELGDSALYLCASSRLRVGSAGANVLTFGAGSRLTVL.

This clone was observed a single time. The V call is TRBV28, the J call TRBJ2-3; 8 positions agree with TRBD2. The V and J ends lost 5 bases and 5 bases, in that order; junction bases with no gene match: 6. Germline-derived CDR1 and CDR2 are MDHEN and SYDVKM. The CDR3 is 14 residues long. The CDR3 DNA reads TGTGCCAGCAGTATGACGGGAGGGGGAGATACGCAGTATTTT. Its translation is CASSMTGGGDTQYF.

The V call is TRBV7-9, the J call TRBJ1-5; 7 bases line up with TRBD1. J gave up 5 bases and V 3 bases, and 4 bases lay outside the gene matches. The germline V gene encodes CDR1 SEHNR and CDR2 FQNEAQ (reference sequence). The CDR3 spans 14 residues. The CDR3 region is CASSFRGPDQPQHF. CDR3 coding DNA: TGTGCCAGCAGCTTTAGGGGGCCGGATCAGCCCCAGCATTTT.

This chain joins TRBV28 and TRBJ2-3; D remains unclear. Germline assignment: CDR1 MDHEN and CDR2 SYDVKM. Deletions cut 3 bases from V and 0 bases from J, with 10 bases between. The length of the CDR3 is 15 residues. The CDR3 region has the DNA TGTGCCAGCAGTTTGACCGGTGCTAGCACAGATACGCAGTATTTT. As protein: CASSLTGASTDTQYF.

A note on this clone: Within the sample, other DNA sequences also encode this same CDR3. The V gene is TRBV5-6, the J gene TRBJ1-5, with TRBD1 identical over 7 bases. This CDR3 comprises 14 residues. Germline CDR1 reads SGHDT; CDR2 reads YYEEEE. The V gene end was trimmed by 2 bases and the J gene end by 1 base; junction bases not matched to a gene: 0. The CDR3 reads CASSFRGSNQPQHF. The CDR3 bases are TGTGCCAGCAGCTTCAGGGGGAGCAATCAGCCCCAGCATTTT.

This rearrangement joins TRBV29-1 to TRBJ2-7; 9 positions agree with TRBD2. The CDR3 contains 15 residues. Germline CDR1 and CDR2: SQVTM and ANQGSEA. J was trimmed by 3 bases and V by 5 bases; bases with no gene match: 11. The CDR3 loop is CSVRIGLAGFYEQYF. CDR3 bases: TGCAGCGTTAGGATAGGGCTAGCGGGATTCTACGAGCAGTACTTC.

The V and J genes are TRBV7-9 and TRBJ2-1; D is perhaps TRBD2 (5 bases). V was trimmed by 8 bases and J by 7 bases, leaving 12 bases between them. The CDR3 has 12 residues. In germline, CDR1 is SEHNR, CDR2 FQNEAQ (reference sequence). The CDR3 nucleotides are TGTGCCAGCCTCCAGTCGGGGAATGAGCAGTTCTTC. Encoded protein: CASLQSGNEQFF.

The V gene is TRBV10-2, the J gene TRBJ2-3, with 7 bases matching TRBD2. The CDR3 is 16 amino acids. CDR1 is WSHSY, CDR2 SAAADI, per germline. V dropped 2 bases and J dropped 2; count of bases not matched to a gene: 7. The DNA for the CDR3 is TGCGCCAGCAGTGAGAAGAGCGGGGTTAACACAGATACGCAGTATTTT. Its translation: CASSEKSGVNTDTQYF.

The CDR3 reads CASSDDGPTEAFF. As DNA, the CDR3 is TGTGCCAGCAGTGACGACGGGCCCACTGAAGCTTTCTTT. This sequence joins TRBV2 and TRBJ1-1; D is unresolved. The germline CDR1 and CDR2 sequences are SNHLY and FYNNEI. Trimming took off 3 bases at V and 4 bases at J, with 9 bases between the two ends. There are 13 residues in the CDR3.

This clone was detected once. The chain uses TRBV5-1 and TRBJ2-7, with 7 positions matching TRBD1. With V trimmed by 1 base and J by 0 bases, 4 bases remained unmatched. This CDR3 comprises 15 residues. CDR1 is SGHRS, CDR2 YFSETQ, per germline. The DNA of the CDR3 is TGCGCCAGCAGCTTGACGACAGGGATCTCCTACGAGCAGTACTTC. Its protein product is CASSLTTGISYEQYF.

Worth noting for this clone: Other DNA sequences within the sample encode an identical CDR3. This chain links TRBV2 with TRBJ2-1; D is ambiguous. There are 11 residues in the CDR3. V was pared by 1 base and J by 6 bases, with 1 base between. The V gene's germline CDR1 is SNHLY and CDR2 FYNNEI. In DNA form, the CDR3 reads TGTGCCAGCAGTGAAGTCAATGAGCAGTTCTTC. It is translated as CASSEVNEQFF.

The chain has TRBV7-8 and TRBJ2-5, with D tentatively TRBD1 (5 bases). The ends were cut back, 4 bases at V and 7 bases at J, with 28 bases in the middle. This CDR3 is 18 amino acids long. CDR1 SGHVS and CDR2 FQNEAQ come from the germline V gene. The CDR3 region is CASSSLPLIKTAPGTQYF. In nucleotides, the CDR3 is TGTGCCAGCAGCTCACTGCCCCTGATCAAGACAGCGCCCGGGACCCAGTACTTC.

J is TRBJ1-1 and V is TRBV10-3; D possibly corresponds to TRBD1 (5 bases). V was cut by 0 bases and J by 5 bases, with 10 bases left in between. Germline V CDR1 and CDR2: ENHRY, SYGVKD. The CDR3 has 14 residues. CDR3 sequence: CAISESQGSTEAFF. CDR3 nucleotides: TGTGCCATCAGTGAGTCGCAGGGATCGACTGAAGCTTTCTTT.

The chain recombines TRBV11-1 with TRBJ1-4; no clear D. The CDR3 totals 16 residues. Germline CDR1 and CDR2: SGHAT and FQDESV (reference sequence). V shed 5 bases and J shed 4 bases, with 17 bases lying between them. CDR3 bases: TGTGCCAGCAGCAAAAAAGGGCGGAACTTTAATGAAAAACTGTTTTTT. It translates to CASSKKGRNFNEKLFF.

The chain employs TRBV5-8 and TRBJ2-7; D assignment may be TRBD1 or TRBD2 (5 bases each). Looked up from germline, CDR1 is SGHTS and CDR2 is YDEGEE. V was clipped by 0 bases and J by 9 bases, with 22 bases between them. The CDR3 covers 16 residues. Written as DNA, the CDR3 is TGTGCCAGCAGCTTGGGTCGGACTGGGGGAGTAGGTAGGCAGTACTTC. Translating it yields CASSLGRTGGVGRQYF.

The chain combines TRBV11-2 with TRBJ2-5, with 11 bases that match TRBD2. The CDR3 has 15 amino acids. J was trimmed by 2 bases and V by 3 bases; bases with no gene match: 2. From germline, CDR1 is SGHAT and CDR2 FQNNGV. Here the CDR3 DNA reads TGTGCCAGCAGCTTCACTAGCGGGAGACAAGAGACCCAGTACTTC. Its translation is CASSFTSGRQETQYF.

This clone appeared a single time. V usage is TRBV4-1 and J usage is TRBJ2-5; 10 bases are shared with TRBD1. The CDR3 is 17 residues long. Germline V gene data show CDR1 as MGHRA and CDR2 as YSYEKL. V gave up 0 bases and J gave up 4 bases; unmatched junction bases: 8. The CDR3 sequence is CASSQDFGTGDRETQYF. The CDR3 coding sequence is TGCGCCAGCAGCCAAGATTTTGGGACAGGGGATCGAGAGACCCAGTACTTC.

The V and J genes are TRBV28 and TRBJ2-7; D remains unclear. Between the trimmed V and J ends, which lost 7 bases and 1 base, there was a span of 17 bases. This CDR3 region has 15 residues. Germline assignment: CDR1 MDHEN and CDR2 SYDVKM. The chain's CDR3 is CASIKGTLPSYEQYF. Here the CDR3 DNA reads TGTGCCAGCATTAAGGGAACCCTCCCTTCCTACGAGCAGTACTTC.

The chain couples TRBV28 to TRBJ1-1; D is unclear. V lost 5 bases to trimming and J lost 3 bases, with 13 bases between them. CDR3 length equals 14 residues. Germline values: CDR1 MDHEN, CDR2 SYDVKM. In DNA form, the CDR3 reads TGTGCCAGCAGTCAAGGATCTCTGGACACTGAAGCTTTCTTT. Its protein product is CASSQGSLDTEAFF.

The V call is TRBV14, the J call TRBJ2-1, with 10 bases identical to TRBD2. The germline gives CDR1 SGHDN, CDR2 FVKESK. V was pared by 4 bases and J by 4 bases, with 4 bases of the junction left unmatched. This CDR3 spans 15 amino acids. For the CDR3, the DNA is TGTGCCAGCAGCCGCCAGACTAGCGGGTACAATGAGCAGTTCTTC. Protein: CASSRQTSGYNEQFF.

The gene calls are TRBV28 and TRBJ1-5, with D maybe TRBD1 (6 bases). The CDR3 covers 14 residues. Deletions cut 6 bases from V and 4 bases from J, with 13 bases between. CDR1 MDHEN and CDR2 SYDVKM come from the germline V gene. Here the CDR3 reads CASSLGQRNQPQHF. CDR3 DNA: TGTGCCAGCAGCTTGGGACAACGTAATCAGCCCCAGCATTTT.

This clone was seen once. This rearrangement joins TRBV9 to TRBJ2-1, with D unresolved. Trimming shortened V by 0 bases and J by 6 bases, and 19 bases separated the two germline ends. The CDR3 totals 17 residues. Per germline, CDR1 SGDLS and CDR2 YYNGEE. The CDR3 sequence: CASSVATLLEQSNEQFF. As DNA, the CDR3 is TGTGCCAGCAGCGTAGCTACCCTTCTGGAGCAGAGCAATGAGCAGTTCTTC.